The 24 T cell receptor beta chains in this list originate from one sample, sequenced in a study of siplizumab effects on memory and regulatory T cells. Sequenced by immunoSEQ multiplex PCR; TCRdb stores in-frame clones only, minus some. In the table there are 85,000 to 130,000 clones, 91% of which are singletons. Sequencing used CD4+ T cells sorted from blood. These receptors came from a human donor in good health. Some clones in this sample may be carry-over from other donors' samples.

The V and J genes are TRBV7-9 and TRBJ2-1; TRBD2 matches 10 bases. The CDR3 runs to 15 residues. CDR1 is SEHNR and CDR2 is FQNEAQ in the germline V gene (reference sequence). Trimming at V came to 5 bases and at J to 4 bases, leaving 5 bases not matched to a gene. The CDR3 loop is CASSKGLAEYNEQFF. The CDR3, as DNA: TGTGCCAGCAGCAAAGGACTAGCGGAATACAATGAGCAGTTCTTC. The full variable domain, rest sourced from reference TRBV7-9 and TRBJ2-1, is DTGVSQNPRHKITKRGQNVTFRCDPISEHNRLYWYRQTLGQGPEFLTYFQNEAQLEKSRLLSDRFSAERPKGSFSTLEIQRTEQGDSAMYLCASSKGLAEYNEQFFGPGTRLTVL.

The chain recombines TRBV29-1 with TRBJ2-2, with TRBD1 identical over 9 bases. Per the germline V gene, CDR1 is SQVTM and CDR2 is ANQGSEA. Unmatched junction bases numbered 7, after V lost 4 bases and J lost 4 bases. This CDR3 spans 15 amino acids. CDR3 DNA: TGCAGCGTTGGCCAACAGGGGGCGGGCACCGGGGAGCTGTTTTTT. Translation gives CSVGQQGAGTGELFF.

The CDR3 region has the DNA TGTGCCAGCAGTCCTACAGGTGCTAACTATGGCTACACCTTC. This gives the protein CASSPTGANYGYTF. The V call is TRBV28, the J call TRBJ1-2, with a weak D call TRBD1 (5 bases). Germline CDR1 MDHEN, CDR2 SYDVKM. This CDR3 region has 14 residues. Trimming left V 5 bases short and J 0 bases short, with 10 bases between.

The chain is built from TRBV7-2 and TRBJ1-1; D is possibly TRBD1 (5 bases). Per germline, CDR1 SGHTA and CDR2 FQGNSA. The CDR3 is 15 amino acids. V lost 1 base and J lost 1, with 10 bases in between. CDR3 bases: TGTGCCAGCAGCTTAGTCGGGACGGGGAACACTGAAGCTTTCTTT. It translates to CASSLVGTGNTEAFF. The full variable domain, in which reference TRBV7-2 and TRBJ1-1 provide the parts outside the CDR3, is GAGVSQSPSNKVTEKGKDVELRCDPISGHTALYWYRQSLGQGLEFLIYFQGNSAPDKSGLPSDRFSAERTGGSVSTLTIQRTQQEDSAVYLCASSLVGTGNTEAFFGQGTRLTVV.

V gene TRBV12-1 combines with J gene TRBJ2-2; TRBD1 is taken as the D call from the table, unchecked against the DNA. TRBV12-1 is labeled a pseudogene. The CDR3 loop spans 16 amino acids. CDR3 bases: TGTGCCAGCAGCTTTAGTACAGGGTGTAACACCGGGGAGCTGTTTTTT. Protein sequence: CASSFSTGCNTGELFF.

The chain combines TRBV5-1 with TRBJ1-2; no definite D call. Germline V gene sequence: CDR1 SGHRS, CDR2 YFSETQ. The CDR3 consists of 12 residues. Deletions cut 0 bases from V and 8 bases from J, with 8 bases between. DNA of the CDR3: TGCGCCAGCAGCTTGGATCTGGGGGGCTACACCTTC. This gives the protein CASSLDLGGYTF. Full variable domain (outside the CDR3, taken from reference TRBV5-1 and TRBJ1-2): KAGVTQTPRYLIKTRGQQVTLSCSPISGHRSVSWYQQTPGQGLQFLFEYFSETQRNKGNFPGRFSGRQFSNSRSEMNVSTLELGDSALYLCASSLDLGGYTFGSGTRLTVV.

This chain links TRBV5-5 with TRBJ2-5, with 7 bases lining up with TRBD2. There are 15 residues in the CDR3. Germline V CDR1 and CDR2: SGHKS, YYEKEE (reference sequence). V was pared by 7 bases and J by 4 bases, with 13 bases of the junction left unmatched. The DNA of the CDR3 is TGTGCCAGCGGACTTATGGCGGGAGACTCAGAGACCCAGTACTTC. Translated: CASGLMAGDSETQYF.

CDR3 coding DNA: TGTGCCAGCGTAGTGGCTAGCGGGATCTCCTACGAGCAGTACTTC. This gives the protein CASVVASGISYEQYF. The chain is built from TRBV6-1 and TRBJ2-7, with 9 bases fitting TRBD2. The CDR3 has 15 residues. Germline values: CDR1 MNHNS, CDR2 SASEGT. Unmatched junction bases numbered 8, after V lost 8 bases and J lost 0 bases.

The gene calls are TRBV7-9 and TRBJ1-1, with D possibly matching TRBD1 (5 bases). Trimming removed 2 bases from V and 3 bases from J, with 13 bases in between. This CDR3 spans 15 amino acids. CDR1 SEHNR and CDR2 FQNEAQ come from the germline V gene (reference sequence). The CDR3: CASSLIVLGDTEAFF. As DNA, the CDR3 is TGTGCCAGCAGCTTAATTGTTCTGGGGGACACTGAAGCTTTCTTT.

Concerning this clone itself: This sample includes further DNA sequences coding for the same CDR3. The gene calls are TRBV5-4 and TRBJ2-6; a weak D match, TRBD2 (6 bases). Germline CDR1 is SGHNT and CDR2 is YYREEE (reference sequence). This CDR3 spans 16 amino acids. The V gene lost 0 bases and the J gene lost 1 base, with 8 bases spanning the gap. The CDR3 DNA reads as TGTGCCAGCAGCTTGGATGGGGGGTCTGGGGCCAACGTCCTGACTTTC. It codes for CASSLDGGSGANVLTF.

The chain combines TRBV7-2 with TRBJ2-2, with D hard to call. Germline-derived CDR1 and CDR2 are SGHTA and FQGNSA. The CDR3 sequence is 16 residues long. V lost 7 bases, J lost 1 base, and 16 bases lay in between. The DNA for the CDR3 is TGTGCCAGCACCAAACCCTCGAGGCAGAACACCGGGGAGCTGTTTTTT. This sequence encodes CASTKPSRQNTGELFF.

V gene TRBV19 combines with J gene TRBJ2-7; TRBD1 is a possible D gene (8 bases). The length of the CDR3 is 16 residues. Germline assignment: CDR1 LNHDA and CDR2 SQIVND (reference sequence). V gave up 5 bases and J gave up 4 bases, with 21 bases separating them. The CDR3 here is CASSVLPGQGGYEQYF. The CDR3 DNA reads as TGTGCCAGTAGTGTTCTCCCAGGACAGGGAGGGTACGAGCAGTACTTC.

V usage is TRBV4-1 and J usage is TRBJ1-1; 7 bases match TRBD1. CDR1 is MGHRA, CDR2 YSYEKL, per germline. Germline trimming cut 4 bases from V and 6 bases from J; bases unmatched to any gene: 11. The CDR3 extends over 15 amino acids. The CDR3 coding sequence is TGCGCCAGCAGCCTCGGGTTCTTAGGGGGCTCTGAAGCTTTCTTT. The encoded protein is CASSLGFLGGSEAFF.

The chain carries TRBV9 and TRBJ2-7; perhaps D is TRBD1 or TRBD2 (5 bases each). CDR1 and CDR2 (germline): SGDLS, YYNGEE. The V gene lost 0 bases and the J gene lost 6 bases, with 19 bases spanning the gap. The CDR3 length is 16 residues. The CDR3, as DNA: TGTGCCAGCAGCGTAGCGGCCTCTGAGGGGCAGGCCGAGCAGTACTTC. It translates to CASSVAASEGQAEQYF.

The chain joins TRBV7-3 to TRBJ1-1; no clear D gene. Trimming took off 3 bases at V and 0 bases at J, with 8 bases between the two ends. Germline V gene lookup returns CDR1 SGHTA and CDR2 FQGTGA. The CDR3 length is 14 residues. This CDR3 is CASSLGFVNTEAFF. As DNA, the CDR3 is TGTGCCAGCAGCTTGGGTTTTGTGAACACTGAAGCTTTCTTT.

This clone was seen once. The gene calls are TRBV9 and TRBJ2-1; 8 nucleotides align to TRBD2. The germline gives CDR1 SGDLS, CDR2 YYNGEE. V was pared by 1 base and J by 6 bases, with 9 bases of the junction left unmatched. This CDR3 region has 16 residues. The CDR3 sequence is CASSVNRAGVFNEQFF. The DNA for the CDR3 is TGTGCCAGCAGCGTAAATCGAGCGGGAGTTTTCAATGAGCAGTTCTTC.

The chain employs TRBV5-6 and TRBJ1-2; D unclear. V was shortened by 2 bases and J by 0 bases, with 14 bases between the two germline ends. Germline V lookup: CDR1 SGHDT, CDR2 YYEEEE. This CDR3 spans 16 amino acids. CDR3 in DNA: TGTGCCAGCAGCTTAGTAGGGTCCCAAGCTAACTATGGCTACACCTTC. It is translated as CASSLVGSQANYGYTF.

The CDR3 DNA is TGTGCCAGTAGTCCCCTCGAACAGGGGGGCTATGGCTACACCTTC. Protein: CASSPLEQGGYGYTF. The chain joins TRBV19 to TRBJ1-2; TRBD1 agrees at 8 bases. This CDR3 is built from 15 residues. Trimming removed 5 bases from V and 4 bases from J; junction bases left unmatched: 9. From germline, CDR1 is LNHDA and CDR2 SQIVND (reference sequence).

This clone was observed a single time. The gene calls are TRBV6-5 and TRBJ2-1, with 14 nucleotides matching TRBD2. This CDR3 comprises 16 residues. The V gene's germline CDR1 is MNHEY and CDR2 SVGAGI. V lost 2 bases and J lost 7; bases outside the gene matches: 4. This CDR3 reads CASSYGTSGRLNEQFF. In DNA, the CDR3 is TGTGCCAGCAGTTACGGGACTAGCGGGAGATTGAATGAGCAGTTCTTC.

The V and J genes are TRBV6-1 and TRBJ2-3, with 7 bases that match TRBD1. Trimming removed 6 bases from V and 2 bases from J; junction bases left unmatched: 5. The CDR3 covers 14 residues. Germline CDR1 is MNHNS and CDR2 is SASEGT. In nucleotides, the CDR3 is TGTGCCAGCAGGGACAGGACTTACACAGATACGCAGTATTTT. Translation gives CASRDRTYTDTQYF.

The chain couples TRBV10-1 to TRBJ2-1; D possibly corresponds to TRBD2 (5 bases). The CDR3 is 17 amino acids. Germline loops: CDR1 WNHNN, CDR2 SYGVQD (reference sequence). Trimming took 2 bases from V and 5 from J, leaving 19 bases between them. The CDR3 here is CASSENLGLAANNEQFF. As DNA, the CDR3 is TGCGCCAGCAGTGAGAATCTAGGGCTAGCCGCAAACAATGAGCAGTTCTTC.

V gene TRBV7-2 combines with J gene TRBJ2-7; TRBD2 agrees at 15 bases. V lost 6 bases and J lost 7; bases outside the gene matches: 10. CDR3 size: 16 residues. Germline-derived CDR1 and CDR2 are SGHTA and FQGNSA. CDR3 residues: CASRRTSGRAFGEQYF. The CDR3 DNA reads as TGTGCCAGCAGGCGGACTAGCGGGAGGGCCTTTGGAGAGCAGTACTTC.

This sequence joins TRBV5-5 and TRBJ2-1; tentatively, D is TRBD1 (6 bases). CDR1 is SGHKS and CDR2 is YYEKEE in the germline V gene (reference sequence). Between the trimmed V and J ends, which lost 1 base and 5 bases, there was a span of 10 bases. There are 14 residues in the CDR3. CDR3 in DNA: TGTGCCAGCAGCTTGCAGGGGCGAAACAATGAGCAGTTCTTC. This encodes CASSLQGRNNEQFF.

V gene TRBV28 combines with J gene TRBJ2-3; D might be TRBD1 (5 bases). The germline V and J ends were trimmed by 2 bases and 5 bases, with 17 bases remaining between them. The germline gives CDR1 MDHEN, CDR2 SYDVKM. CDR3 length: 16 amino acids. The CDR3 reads CASSLIGQGREDTQYF. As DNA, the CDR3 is TGTGCCAGCAGTTTAATCGGCCAGGGTAGGGAAGATACGCAGTATTTT.